This T cell receptor (beta chain) comes out of a study of T cell repertoires in cytomegalovirus infection. Study findings and constraints: HLA-C-restricted, CMV-specific TCR beta clonotypes were dominant ex vivo.

Trimming pared 1 base from V and 11 bases from J, leaving 9 bases between. Looked up from germline, CDR1 is KGHDR and CDR2 is SFDVKD. The CDR3 length is 12 residues. One entry per CDR3 protein results from TCRdb running MiXCR on the reads. The data show about 830,000 distinct CDR3 sequences, with around a third seen just once and around an eighth held by the top ten. This clonotype has a single count. Its matching antigen is unknown. The rearrangement uses TRBV24-1 and TRBJ2-3; no firm D call. Material: cultured CD8+ T cells from PBMCs, obtained from culture after CMV antigen stimulation. This sequence was found in a human donor in good health (CMV status not recorded). Some clones in this sample may be carry-over from other donors' samples. The DNA of the CDR3 is TGTGCCACCAGTGATTTCGACACTCGGCAGTATTTT. This gives the protein CATSDFDTRQYF.